This T cell receptor (beta chain) was documented in a study of blood T cell repertoires in COVID-19. Whole-study context: Collection of acute and convalescent COVID-19 samples took place in the United States, Italy and Spain. Sample material is recorded as cDNA or gDNA derived from T cells, B-cell-depleted T cells, or PBMCs.

Trimming removed 11 bases at V and 5 bases at J, with 21 bases between. This CDR3 has 14 amino acids. Germline V lookup: CDR1 ENHRY, CDR2 SYGVKD. Original handling: Researchers report that nucleated cell counts were estimated from reference gene primer amplification. TCRdb's table, derived via immunoSEQ multiplex PCR, lists solely in-frame clones and lacks some. V, J and clone size are those of that table, while D and trimming were read from the DNA. This sample carries about 190,000 clones, around 78% of them seen once, and the ten largest clones take 2.5% to 3%. The sequencing sample was made of peripheral blood. The TCR sequence derives from a woman aged 80 or over with active or convalescent COVID-19. J is TRBJ2-5 and V is TRBV10-3; a weak D match, TRBD1 (7 bases). The CDR3 loop reads CASHGGGSRETQYF. CDR3 coding DNA: TGTGCCTCTCACGGAGGGGGCTCCAGGGAGACCCAGTACTTC.